This is a list of T cell receptor beta chains from one sample in a study of neurological immune-mediated disorders. TCRdb used MiXCR to reprocess the 5' RACE reads, holding one entry per CDR3 protein. The table includes about 50,000 distinct CDR3 sequences, around 4.4% detected once. Sequencing was done on a sample of PBMCs. The source of these receptors is a man aged 45 to 65 with multiple sclerosis. Each CDR3 is given without its conserved first and last residue. Rows may omit the clone size; those that give it use once, few, many or a size class.

>TRBV18|many|10
ASSPVVYEQY
>TRBV5-1|few|12
ASSLGTGGGTQY
>TRBV5-1|few|8
ATYLYEQY
>TRBV7-8|many|9
ASSFSVEQY
>TRBV4-1|many|13
ASSPQAGGGLEQF
>TRBV5-1|many|13
ASSLTDRETDTQY
>TRBV10-3|few|10
AISDTNQPQN
>TRBV5-1|many|13
ASSSTGAKNTEAF
>TRBV4-1|many|14
ASSQGLAAVTGELF
>TRBV7-9|many|12
ASSGTGLYTEAF
>TRBV6-5|many|10
ASSYSRGELF
>TRBV27|NA|13
ASRGGATINSPLH
>TRBV3-1|NA|12
ASSQDKGNTEAF
>TRBV27|many|13
ASSLAGTGYYEQY
>TRBV6-6|many|11
ASGQGWTDTQY
>TRBV6-1|NA|13
ASSETGGRGQPQH
>TRBV9|many|14
ASSIAPDQPNYGYT
>TRBV9|many|12
ASSVDEGPFRQY
>TRBV20-1|many|13
SAPLGLAGEGEQF
>TRBV15|many|11
ATSRSRGDTQY
>TRBV12-3/TRBV12-4|many|13
ASSQGALKNQPQH
>TRBV5-6|NA|15
ASSPDAGGPNTGELF
>TRBV5-1|many|11
ASSAQTSDTQY
>TRBV11-2|few|18
ASSHLGRVGGPKPRTEAF
>TRBV6-5|many|12
ASSPGPGGEKLF
>TRBV12-3/TRBV12-4|many|13
ASSHGRAPHQPQH
>TRBV9|many|12
ASSAGGSNTEAF
>TRBV6-6|many|12
ASSSRTGVEKLF
>TRBV28|NA|11
ASRRVAGGEQY
>TRBV20-1|few|11
SAALDRGSPLN
>TRBV29-1|many|9
SVAGLYGYT
>TRBV12-3/TRBV12-4|many|13
ASSLFVLAAYEQY
>TRBV7-9|many|10
ASSITGTEAF
>TRBV7-2|many|12
ASSPLAPGYEQY
>TRBV2|NA|12
ASATSGLYNEQF
>TRBV20-1|many|12
SASAGRVDTEAF
>TRBV5-1|NA|16
ASSLADGTGAAGTEAF
>TRBV20-1|NA|10
SGKGTSYEQY
>TRBV2|NA|12
ASRLARKTDTQY
>TRBV5-1|many|12
ASSLEQAQETQY
>TRBV7-2|many|13
ASSLLQGAGNTIY
>TRBV7-9|many|14
ASSLTAGGSTDTQY
>TRBV7-6|many|14
ASSFFRGGRAYEQY
>TRBV10-2|medium-sized|13
ASRGLAGGQETQY
>TRBV5-1|many|15
ASMRDRGSLNTGELF
>TRBV28|many|11
ASRVRTPYGYT
>TRBV2|many|12
ASRGTGGIGELF
>TRBV20-1|many|11
TTAHRSNQPQH
>TRBV20-1|NA|11
SAPMGNTGELF
>TRBV28|NA|11
ATNRATNYGYT
>TRBV5-1|many|13
ASSSAGIAGGKQF
>TRBV6-6|many|12
ASSLRGAPDTQY
>TRBV20-1|NA|12
SAGPGQPQETQY
>TRBV20-1|many|12
SEKRILRDYEQY
>TRBV20-1|many|11
SAGRTGNQPQN
>TRBV27|many|11
ASSLVFQETQY
>TRBV11-3|few|13
ASSTNRGTTYEQY
>TRBV24-1|NA|12
ATRGGGAQDTQY
>TRBV4-1|many|13
ASSQEEGTIYEQY